The sequence of this T cell receptor beta chain was determined in a study of Graves' ophthalmopathy and Graves' hyperthyroidism. Amplification of TCR beta CDR3 regions used RNA transcripts. The authors performed first-round RT-PCR with HTBI primers and then a second-round multiplex PCR. TCRdb called the multiplex PCR reads again in MiXCR, with one record for every CDR3 protein. The sample consists of about 57,000 distinct CDR3 sequences, approximately 52% of them appearing once. This clonotype originated in an adult woman with Graves' ophthalmopathy. The sample was peripheral blood.

This chain's CDR3 is CAASFVGLDNEQFF. CDR3 coding DNA: TGTGCCGCCAGCTTCGTCGGGCTTGACAATGAGCAGTTCTTC. The chain carries TRBV5-4 and TRBJ2-1; D not resolved. The germline V and J ends were trimmed by 10 bases and 5 bases, with 19 bases remaining between them. Germline V gives CDR1 SGHNT, CDR2 YYREEE (reference sequence). The CDR3 extends over 14 amino acids.